Listed below are T cell receptor beta chains from one sample, sequenced in a study of T cell changes during pregnancy in multiple sclerosis. Data came from immunoSEQ multiplex PCR; TCRdb stores just in-frame clones and leaves some out. The table lists about 68,000 clones, about 90% of them singletons. This sample comprised peripheral blood, obtained in the second trimester of pregnancy. These receptors all stem from a female donor with multiple sclerosis, enrolled in a pregnancy study. The CDR3 runs from the conserved cysteine through the conserved F or W. The D gene is left open where the match is weak. Size is stated for part of the rows, as once, few or many counts, or as a class when the clone is expanded.

v_gene	abundance	j_gene	d_gene	CDR3nt	CDR3aa
TRBV7-3	-	TRBJ2-2	-	TGTGCCAGCAGCTTTATGGGGGCGGGGAACACCGGGGAGCTGTTTTTT	CASSFMGAGNTGELFF
TRBV15	-	TRBJ2-1	TRBD2	TGTGCCACCAGCAGAGTTTTTGGGAGCGGGGGGGGTGAGCAGTTCTTC	CATSRVFGSGGGEQFF
TRBV5-1	-	TRBJ2-5	-	TGCGCCAGCCAACGCGGGGTACAGTACCAAGAGACCCAGTACTTC	CASQRGVQYQETQYF
TRBV9	-	TRBJ1-4	TRBD1	TGTGCCAGCAGCACCAGGGACAGGGGTGGGGAAAAACTGTTTTTT	CASSTRDRGGEKLFF
TRBV5-4	-	TRBJ1-6	-	TGTGCCAGCAGCCCCGGGGTCAATTCACCCCTCCACTTT	CASSPGVNSPLHF
TRBV6-1	-	TRBJ1-4	-	TGTGCCACCTACAGGGCCCCTGGTGAAAAACTGTTTTTT	CATYRAPGEKLFF
TRBV30	once	TRBJ1-2	TRBD1	TGTGCCTGGGCGACAGGGGTCTATGGCTACACCTTC	CAWATGVYGYTF
TRBV5-8	-	TRBJ2-3	TRBD2	TGTGCCAGCAGCTCCCTAGCGGGGGGTAGCACAGATACGCAGTATTTT	CASSSLAGGSTDTQYF
TRBV7-2	-	TRBJ1-1	TRBD1	TGTGCCAGCAGCAGCTACAGGGGACAAGAAGCTTTCTTT	CASSSYRGQEAFF
TRBV7-3	-	TRBJ2-3	-	TGTGCCAGCAGCGACGGGAGTGGGGGTAGCACAGATACGCAGTATTTT	CASSDGSGGSTDTQYF
TRBV9	-	TRBJ1-6	-	TGTGCCAGCAGCGTAGCCCTCCGGGAGGGAGACTCACCCCTCCACTTT	CASSVALREGDSPLHF
TRBV6-5	-	TRBJ2-2	TRBD2	TGTGCCAGCAGCCTTAGCGGGGTGAACACCGGGGAGCTGTTTTTT	CASSLSGVNTGELFF
TRBV5-6	-	TRBJ1-2	-	TGTGCCAGTTCCGGACTCTTCACTAACTATGGCTACACCTTC	CASSGLFTNYGYTF
TRBV6-4	-	TRBJ1-6	TRBD1	TGTGCCAGCAGGCGACAGGGGGAAGGGGTAAATTCACCCCTCCACTTT	CASRRQGEGVNSPLHF
TRBV11-1	-	TRBJ2-7	TRBD1	TGTGCCAGCAGCTCGGACAGGATCTACTACGAGCAGTACTTC	CASSSDRIYYEQYF
TRBV5-1	-	TRBJ2-3	TRBD2	TGCGCGAGCGGAAGGGGACTAGCGGGGGGGAGCACAGATACGCAGTATTTT	CASGRGLAGGSTDTQYF
TRBV7-3	-	TRBJ1-2	-	TGTGCCAGCAGCTTATTAGGCGGGGGGGACGGCTACACCTTC	CASSLLGGGDGYTF
TRBV2	few	TRBJ2-2	-	TGTGCCAGCAGAGAGACAGCTCACCCGAACACCGGGGAGCTGTTTTTT	CASRETAHPNTGELFF
TRBV18	-	TRBJ1-2	TRBD1	TGTGCCAGCTCACCGGGACAGGGGAACTATGGCTACACCTTC	CASSPGQGNYGYTF
TRBV7-9	-	TRBJ2-7	-	TGTGCCAGCAGCTTTGAGTACGAGCAGTACTTC	CASSFEYEQYF
TRBV7-2	-	TRBJ2-1	TRBD2	TGTGCCAGCAGCCCCCGGACTAGCGGGGGGGGTTGGAATGAGCAGTTCTTC	CASSPRTSGGGWNEQFF
TRBV7-8	-	TRBJ1-1	-	TGTGCCAGCAGCGCCCGACAGAACACTGAAGCTTTCTTT	CASSARQNTEAFF
TRBV7-3	-	TRBJ2-3	-	TGTGCCAGCAGCTACCAGGGGATGCGAACAGATACGCAGTATTTT	CASSYQGMRTDTQYF
TRBV2	-	TRBJ2-2	-	TGTGCCAGCAGAAAACTAGTAACCACCGGGGAGCTGTTTTTT	CASRKLVTTGELFF
TRBV7-2	-	TRBJ2-7	TRBD2	TGTGCCAGCAGCTTAGCGACTAGCGGGGCGAACGAGCAGTACTTC	CASSLATSGANEQYF
TRBV19	-	TRBJ1-2	-	TGTGCCAGTAGTACCGGGTCGGTCATTAACTATGGCTACACCTTC	CASSTGSVINYGYTF
TRBV18	-	TRBJ1-5	TRBD1	TGTGCCAGCTCACCACCAGACAGGGACGGGGTCCCTCCACTATCCGTTAATCAGCCCCAGCATTTT	CASSPPDRDGVPPLSVNQPQHF
TRBV5-1	-	TRBJ2-4	TRBD1	TGCGCCAGCAGCCCGGCGGGGACAGGGAGGATTCAGTACTTC	CASSPAGTGRIQYF
TRBV4-3	-	TRBJ1-2	-	TGCGCCAGCAGCCAAGACTCGACCGGAGGGGTCTATGGCTACACCTTC	CASSQDSTGGVYGYTF
TRBV6-5	-	TRBJ1-1	-	TGTGCCAGCAGTCGCCGGGAGTTCACTGAAGCTTTCTTT	CASSRREFTEAFF
TRBV7-7	-	TRBJ2-5	TRBD1	TGTGCCAGCAGCGCGGGACAGGGACAGTACTTC	CASSAGQGQYF
TRBV7-9	-	TRBJ2-3	TRBD2	TGTGCCAGCAGCCTAAGGACTAGCGGGGGCCTAGGAGATACGCAGTATTTT	CASSLRTSGGLGDTQYF
TRBV27	-	TRBJ1-2	-	TGTGCCAGCATAGGGGGTACAGACTCCGGGGTCTATGGCTACACCTTC	CASIGGTDSGVYGYTF
TRBV5-5	-	TRBJ1-4	-	TGTGCCAGCAGCCCCCAAACGGGACGGGAGGAAAAACTGTTTTTT	CASSPQTGREEKLFF
TRBV25-1	-	TRBJ2-3	-	TGTGCCAGCAGTGAATATGGGGAGCGTCCAGATACGCAGTATTTT	CASSEYGERPDTQYF
TRBV9	-	TRBJ2-1	TRBD2	TGTGCCAGCAGCGCCAAACTAGCGGGGGGGCCGGTTGAGCAGTTCTTC	CASSAKLAGGPVEQFF
TRBV19	-	TRBJ1-2	-	TGTGCCAGTAGTAACCCCTCCCGGGGTGGCTATGGCTACACCTTC	CASSNPSRGGYGYTF
TRBV30	-	TRBJ2-1	-	TGTGCCTGGAGGATGAGGGACTCCCAGCGCTACAATGAGCAGTTCTTC	CAWRMRDSQRYNEQFF
TRBV19	-	TRBJ1-2	-	TGTGCCAGTTCCGTTGGAGCTAACTATGGCTACACCTTC	CASSVGANYGYTF
TRBV19	-	TRBJ1-2	TRBD1	TGTGCCAGTAGGGACAGGGGAAGGACTAACTATGGCTACACCTTC	CASRDRGRTNYGYTF
TRBV4-3	-	TRBJ2-2	-	TGCGCCAGCAGCCAGTTGCCTGCGAACGGGGAGCTGTTTTTT	CASSQLPANGELFF
TRBV25-1	-	TRBJ2-7	-	TGTGCCAGCAGCCCGACCCGGGGAATGACCTACGAGCAGTACTTC	CASSPTRGMTYEQYF
TRBV11-2	-	TRBJ1-5	-	TGTGCCAGCAGCTTAGGGCCAGATAGGGGTCAGCCCCAGCATTTT	CASSLGPDRGQPQHF
TRBV25-1	-	TRBJ2-5	TRBD1	TGTGCCAGCTCCCCTGCGGGACAGGAAGAGACCCAGTACTTC	CASSPAGQEETQYF